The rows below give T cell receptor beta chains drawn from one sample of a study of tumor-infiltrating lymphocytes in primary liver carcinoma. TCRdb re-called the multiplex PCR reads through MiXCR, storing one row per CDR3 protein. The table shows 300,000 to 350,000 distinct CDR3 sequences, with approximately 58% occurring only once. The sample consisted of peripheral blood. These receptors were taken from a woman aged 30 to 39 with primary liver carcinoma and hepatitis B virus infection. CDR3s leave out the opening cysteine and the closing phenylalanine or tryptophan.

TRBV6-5	ASRGNNKAVKSYEQY
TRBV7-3	ASSLLAVDYNEQF
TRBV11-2	ASSSRGSGSTGTQY
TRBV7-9	ASSRGLAASSYNEQF
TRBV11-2	ASSLDVGRQN
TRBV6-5	ASSPKRSNTGELF
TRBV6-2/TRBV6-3	VSSSRDGGELF
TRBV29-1	SVPGTSGRYNEQF
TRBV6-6	ASSYSRQNVAKNIQY
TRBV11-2	TSTLYRSGGQKTQY
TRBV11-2	VRSLDRVTAAF
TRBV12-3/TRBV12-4	ASRHGTSRAGELF
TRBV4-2	ASSQDRQGRYEQY
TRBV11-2	ASSSTRTWLMNTEAF
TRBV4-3	ASSQGRGPQTQY
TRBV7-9	ASSLDGTNRYNEQF
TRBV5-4	ASSWDRSLPNEQF
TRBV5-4	ASNLPPYTDTQY
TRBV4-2	ASSQDPAGGVSETQC
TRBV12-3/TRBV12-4	ARGIANTGELF
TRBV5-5	ASTSGTSGTDTQY
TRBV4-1	ASSLQIGDTQY
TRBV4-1	ASSQVSGQSYEQY
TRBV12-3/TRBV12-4	ASSPTEFYGYT
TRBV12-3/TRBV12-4	ASGFYNEQF
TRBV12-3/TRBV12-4	AISLSVSQPQH
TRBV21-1	ASSKRGAFPSYEQY
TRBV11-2	VSSLGQAPELTDTQY
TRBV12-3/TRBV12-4	ASRRWSGELF
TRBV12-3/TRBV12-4	ASSLSGSRENQF
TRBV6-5	ASISPAGYEQY
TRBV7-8	ASSHTTRDLGEQY
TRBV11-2	ASSFREASNEQF
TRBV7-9	ASSLGDNPPSGANVLT
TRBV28	ASSLNRASAQETQY
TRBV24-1	ATSDPGTVSDTQY
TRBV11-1	ASSLPRQGGYGANVLT
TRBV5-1	ASSLDLLWTGELF
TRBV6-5	ASSPRTADCEQY
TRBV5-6	ASSFSGLAGVTDTQY
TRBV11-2	ASSLLGWTGADTQY
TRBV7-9	ASSLAPGPTQF
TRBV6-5	ASTRGGAIGLSSKTQY
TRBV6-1	ASSEGTGTGDGKLF
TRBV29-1	SVEKTTNEKPF
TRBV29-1	SAAGDTQY
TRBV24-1	ATSDPAGGAYEQY
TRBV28	AAGLGTNIQY
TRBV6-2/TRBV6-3	ASCWAGVGGGNEQF
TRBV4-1	ASSQGVRGRSIDTQY
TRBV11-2	ASSFFRVPMPSEKLF
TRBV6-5	ASSYRRGPNEKLF
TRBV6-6	ASSYSYYEQY